This TCR beta chain was captured by sequencing in a study of patients and donors after allogeneic stem cell transplantation. In its sample, this clonotype was seen many times. TCRdb re-analysed the RT-PCR reads in MiXCR, keeping a single row per CDR3 protein. This sample carries about a million distinct CDR3 sequences, 15% to 20% of them seen once, and the ten largest clones take under 6.5%. V was cut by 2 bases and J by 15 bases, with 8 bases left in between. This CDR3 comprises 10 residues. CDR1 is MNHEY and CDR2 is SVGAGI in the germline V gene. The chain recombines TRBV6-5 with TRBJ2-1; D is unclear. What was sequenced was blood, either unsorted or a sorted T cell fraction (not recorded which). This receptor was obtained from a human donor who was either an allogeneic HSCT recipient or a stem cell or donor lymphocyte infusion donor (not recorded which). It is not recorded whose cells these are; they may come from a transplant donor. CDR3 amino acids: CASSYPRAFF. CDR3 bases: TGTGCCAGCAGTTACCCCCGGGCGTTCTTC.